These T cell receptor beta chains were read from a single sample in a study of T-cell reconstitution after alpha-beta-depleted transplantation in children. TCRdb recomputed calls from the PCR reads with MiXCR, one row per CDR3 protein. The table lists about 360,000 distinct CDR3 sequences, 10% to 15% of them singletons. Sequenced material: PBMCs, taken from the stem cell graft. These receptors originate from a human donor who donated a stem cell graft to a child with Fanconi anemia. CDR3s include the opening cysteine and the closing phenylalanine or tryptophan. A D gene is named only where the DNA matches it firmly.

D gene	J gene	V gene	CDR3 protein
TRBD1	TRBJ1-2	TRBV6-4	CASRGGSYGYTF
.	TRBJ1-4	TRBV4-3	CASSPTAGWSLVFF
.	TRBJ1-1	TRBV6-1	CASRHTRMNTEAFF
TRBD2	TRBJ2-5	TRBV29-1	CSVLSGVVEETQYF
.	TRBJ2-7	TRBV12-3/TRBV12-4	CASTPIQGGEQYF
.	TRBJ1-1	TRBV6-5	CASSPRQELLNTEAFF
TRBD1	TRBJ1-4	TRBV5-1	CASSYLTGGSEKLFF
.	TRBJ1-1	TRBV12-3/TRBV12-4	CASSLAGYTEAFF
.	TRBJ2-2	TRBV5-5	CASSFGGGELFF
.	TRBJ2-2	TRBV3-1	CASSQEGGDATNTGELFF
.	TRBJ1-1	TRBV4-3	CASSQGAGDTEAFF
.	TRBJ1-1	TRBV7-9	CASSLAAGVGGEAFF
.	TRBJ1-2	TRBV7-9	CASSFSWGGGYTF
TRBD2	TRBJ2-7	TRBV12-3/TRBV12-4	CASSVAGGSSYEQYF
TRBD1	TRBJ1-1	TRBV4-2	CASSHGGGAKAFF
TRBD2	TRBJ2-5	TRBV28	CASERLAGEETQYF
TRBD1	TRBJ1-1	TRBV10-3	CAISAGQGLNTEAFF
.	TRBJ2-7	TRBV29-1	CSLTPWAGSSYEQYF
.	TRBJ1-1	TRBV25-1	CASRDSGRAEAFF
.	TRBJ2-5	TRBV20-1	CSARDVPKKTQYF
TRBD1	TRBJ1-1	TRBV27	CASSFLGQGNTEAFF
.	TRBJ2-1	TRBV15	CATSLSLHEQFF
.	TRBJ2-7	TRBV29-1	CSAQKTYAYEQYF
.	TRBJ1-2	TRBV2	CASSEAGVVGYTF
.	TRBJ1-1	TRBV3-1	CASSHGESEAFF
TRBD2	TRBJ2-5	TRBV18	CASGLAGEETQYF
.	TRBJ2-7	TRBV5-1	CASSLDIPYEQYF
.	TRBJ2-3	TRBV28	CASSKRSGTQYF
TRBD1	TRBJ1-2	TRBV6-1	CASRRTGANYGYTF
.	TRBJ2-3	TRBV29-1	CSVFTPGSGTDTQYF
.	TRBJ2-7	TRBV6-5	CASSTPTKQYF
.	TRBJ2-2	TRBV29-1	CSVASGSVAGELFF
.	TRBJ1-1	TRBV12-3/TRBV12-4	CASRSGEAEAFF
.	TRBJ2-2	TRBV7-6	CASSPNSVSGELFF
.	TRBJ1-1	TRBV6-5	CASRLGHTEAFF
TRBD1	TRBJ2-3	TRBV6-5	CASSSTTGRTDTQYF
TRBD1	TRBJ1-5	TRBV7-8	CASSFRQGDQPQHF
TRBD1	TRBJ1-1	TRBV19	CASLPSQGWDTEAFF
TRBD1	TRBJ2-1	TRBV7-6	CASSFVRRGETGANEQFF
TRBD1	TRBJ2-5	TRBV5-1	CASSIGQGQETQYF
.	TRBJ2-1	TRBV10-3	CAISGDRLNEQFF
.	TRBJ1-1	TRBV20-1	CSAQTGTLNTEAFF
.	TRBJ1-1	TRBV14	CASSQDLVSQAFF
.	TRBJ1-6	TRBV12-3/TRBV12-4	CASSPHRVNSPLHF
TRBD2	TRBJ2-3	TRBV20-1	CSARDRGDFAPTDTQYF
.	TRBJ2-3	TRBV5-1	CASSLGPPGRGVADTQYF
.	TRBJ1-6	TRBV28	CASRGDLNSPLHF
.	TRBJ1-2	TRBV6-1	CASSLGRSRVYGYTF
TRBD1	TRBJ1-6	TRBV28	CASSATGVGSPLHF
.	TRBJ2-1	TRBV4-2	CASSHPRGQGNEQFF
.	TRBJ1-1	TRBV20-1	CSARLTGGTEAFF
.	TRBJ1-6	TRBV15	CATSRDRAGSPLHF
TRBD2	TRBJ2-1	TRBV20-1	CSTGLAGGYNEQFF
.	TRBJ1-5	TRBV5-1	CASSLGVGGGQPQHF
TRBD1	TRBJ1-1	TRBV20-1	CSAGGQTFTEAFF
TRBD1	TRBJ2-5	TRBV15	CATSKGGQQETQYF
.	TRBJ1-3	TRBV20-1	CSAYNGGSGNTIYF
.	TRBJ2-2	TRBV12-3/TRBV12-4	CASSPTDTGELFF
TRBD1	TRBJ1-2	TRBV6-5	CASSKGQGVSYGYTF